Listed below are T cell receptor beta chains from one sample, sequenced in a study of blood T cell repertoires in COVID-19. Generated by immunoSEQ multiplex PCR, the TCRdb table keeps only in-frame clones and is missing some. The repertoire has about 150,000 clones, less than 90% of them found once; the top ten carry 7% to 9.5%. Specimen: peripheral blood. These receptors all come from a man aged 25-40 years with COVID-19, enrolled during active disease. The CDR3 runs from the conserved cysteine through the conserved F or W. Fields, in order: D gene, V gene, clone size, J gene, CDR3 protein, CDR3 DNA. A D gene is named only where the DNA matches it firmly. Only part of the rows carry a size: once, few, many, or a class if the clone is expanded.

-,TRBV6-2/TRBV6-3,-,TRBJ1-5,CASSYWSDQPQHF,TGTGCCAGCAGTTACTGGTCAGATCAGCCCCAGCATTTT
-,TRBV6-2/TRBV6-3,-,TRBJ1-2,CASSYQGLGGYTF,TGTGCCAGCAGTTACCAAGGACTAGGTGGCTACACCTTC
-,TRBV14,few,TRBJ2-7,CASSQELASFQFGEQYF,TGTGCCAGCAGCCAAGAGTTGGCTAGTTTCCAATTTGGCGAGCAGTACTTC
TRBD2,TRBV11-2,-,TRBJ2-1,CASSLRASGTSGTYNEQFF,TGTGCCAGCAGCTTAAGGGCCTCCGGGACTAGCGGAACCTACAATGAGCAGTTCTTC
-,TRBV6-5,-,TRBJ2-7,CASISGLQSYEQYF,TGTGCCAGCATCTCCGGCCTACAGTCCTACGAGCAGTACTTC
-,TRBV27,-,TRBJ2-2,CASSSPPGVTGELFF,TGTGCCAGCAGTTCCCCCCCGGGAGTCACCGGGGAGCTGTTTTTT
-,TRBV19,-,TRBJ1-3,CASSIEPISGNTIYF,TGTGCCAGTAGTATCGAGCCGATCTCTGGAAACACCATATATTTT
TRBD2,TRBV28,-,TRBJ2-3,CASRLAGRGDTQYF,TGTGCCAGCAGGCTAGCGGGACGGGGAGATACGCAGTATTTT
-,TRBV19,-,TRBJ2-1,CASSAEIAYNEQFF,TGTGCCAGTAGTGCAGAAATCGCCTACAATGAGCAGTTCTTC
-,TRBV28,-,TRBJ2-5,CASSSLRETQYF,TGTGCCAGCAGTTCCCTACGCGAGACCCAGTACTTC
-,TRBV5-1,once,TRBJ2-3,CASSLRGSTDTQYF,TGCGCCAGCAGCTTGCGGGGGTCCACAGATACGCAGTATTTT
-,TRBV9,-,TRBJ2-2,CASSTTNTGELFF,TGTGCCAGCAGCACAACGAACACCGGGGAGCTGTTTTTT
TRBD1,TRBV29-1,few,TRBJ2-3,CSVETGGHTDTQYF,TGCAGCGTTGAGACAGGGGGGCACACAGATACGCAGTATTTT
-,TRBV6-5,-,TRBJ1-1,CASIRRGNEAFF,TGTGCCAGCATCCGGCGGGGGAATGAAGCTTTCTTT
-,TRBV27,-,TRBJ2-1,CASREAGLRSNEQFF,TGTGCCAGCAGAGAAGCGGGCCTCAGGAGCAATGAGCAGTTCTTC
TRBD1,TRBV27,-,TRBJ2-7,CASSLEGQGFYEQYF,TGTGCCAGCAGTTTAGAGGGACAGGGCTTCTACGAGCAGTACTTC
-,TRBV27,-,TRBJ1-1,CASSLKARGITEAFF,TGTGCCAGCAGTTTAAAAGCCAGGGGAATCACTGAAGCTTTCTTT
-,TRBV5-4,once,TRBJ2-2,CASSLDPGNTGELFF,TGTGCCAGCAGCTTGGATCCAGGCAACACCGGGGAGCTGTTTTTT
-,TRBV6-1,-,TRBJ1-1,CASSEGTSNTEAFF,TGTGCCAGCAGTGAGGGGACATCGAACACTGAAGCTTTCTTT
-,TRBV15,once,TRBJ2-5,CATSIFERRETQYF,TGTGCCACCAGCATATTTGAGAGGCGAGAGACCCAGTACTTC
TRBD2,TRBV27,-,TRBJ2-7,CASSRDGRSYEQYF,TGTGCCAGCAGCAGGGACGGGAGGTCCTACGAGCAGTACTTC
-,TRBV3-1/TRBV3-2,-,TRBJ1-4,CASSPWGDEKLFF,TGTGCCAGCAGCCCTTGGGGCGATGAAAAACTGTTTTTT
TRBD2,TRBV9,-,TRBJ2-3,CASSFRGDGNPDTQYF,TGTGCCAGCAGCTTTCGGGGGGACGGCAACCCAGATACGCAGTATTTT
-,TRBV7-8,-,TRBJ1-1,CASSSGGDTEAFF,TGTGCCAGCAGCTCCGGGGGGGACACTGAAGCTTTCTTT
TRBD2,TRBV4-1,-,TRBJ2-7,CASSQGTSGRGEQYF,TGCGCCAGCAGCCAAGGCACTAGCGGGAGGGGCGAGCAGTACTTC
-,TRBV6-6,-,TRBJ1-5,CASSYSRGSQPQHF,TGTGCCAGCAGTTACTCGAGGGGGTCCCAGCCCCAGCATTTT
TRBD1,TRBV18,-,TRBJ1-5,CASSPRQGLNQPQHF,TGTGCCAGCTCACCTCGACAGGGTCTCAATCAGCCCCAGCATTTT
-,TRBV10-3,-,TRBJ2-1,CAIRTMYNEQFF,TGTGCCATCAGGACTATGTACAATGAGCAGTTCTTC
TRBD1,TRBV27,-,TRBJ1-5,CASAQGVYQPQHF,TGTGCCAGCGCGCAGGGGGTTTATCAGCCCCAGCATTTT
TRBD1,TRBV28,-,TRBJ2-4,CASIPTGSRDIQYF,TGTGCCAGCATTCCGACAGGGTCAAGGGACATTCAGTACTTC
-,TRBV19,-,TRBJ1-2,CASSPDSPGGDTF,TGTGCCAGTAGTCCTGACAGCCCCGGCGGTGACACCTTC
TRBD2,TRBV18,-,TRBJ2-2,CASSGTSGSANTGELFF,TGTGCCAGCTCCGGGACTAGCGGGAGCGCGAACACCGGGGAGCTGTTTTTT
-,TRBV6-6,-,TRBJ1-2,CASSPGGNYGYTF,TGTGCCAGCAGCCCCGGCGGAAACTATGGCTACACCTTC
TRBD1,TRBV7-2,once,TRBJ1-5,CASSLDRGSPQPQHF,TGTGCCAGCAGCTTAGACAGGGGCTCCCCTCAGCCCCAGCATTTT
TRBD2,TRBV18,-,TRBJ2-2,CASSPPQAGGTGELFF,TGTGCCAGCTCACCACCGCAGGCGGGGGGCACCGGGGAGCTGTTTTTT
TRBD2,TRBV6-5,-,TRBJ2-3,CASSWSGTITDTQYF,TGTGCCAGCAGTTGGAGCGGGACGATAACAGATACGCAGTATTTT
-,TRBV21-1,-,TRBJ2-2,CASRGREPPGELFF,TGTGCCAGCAGGGGGCGGGAGCCCCCCGGGGAGCTGTTTTTT
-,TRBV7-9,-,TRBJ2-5,CASSFMSQETQYF,TGTGCCAGCAGCTTTATGAGCCAAGAGACCCAGTACTTC
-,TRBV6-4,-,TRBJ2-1,CASRRDFSYNEQFF,TGTGCCAGCAGGCGGGACTTCTCCTACAATGAGCAGTTCTTC
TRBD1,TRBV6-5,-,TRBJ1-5,CASSYSGQGIQPQHF,TGTGCCAGCAGTTACTCGGGACAGGGGATTCAGCCCCAGCATTTT
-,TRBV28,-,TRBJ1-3,CASSLPGSGGNTIYF,TGTGCCAGCAGTTTACCAGGGTCTGGTGGAAACACCATATATTTT
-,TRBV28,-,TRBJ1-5,CASSLLTGSGPYSNQPQHF,TGTGCCAGCAGCCTCCTCACAGGGTCGGGACCTTATAGCAATCAGCCCCAGCATTTT
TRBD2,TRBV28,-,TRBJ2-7,CASGRGRAYEQYF,TGTGCCAGCGGGAGGGGCAGGGCCTACGAGCAGTACTTC
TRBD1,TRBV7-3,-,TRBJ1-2,CASSPTGEGGDGYTF,TGTGCCAGCAGCCCGACGGGGGAAGGGGGCGATGGCTACACCTTC
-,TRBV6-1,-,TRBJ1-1,CASSEGGHTEAFF,TGTGCCAGCAGTGAGGGGGGGCACACTGAAGCTTTCTTT
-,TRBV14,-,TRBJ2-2,CASSPQINTGELFF,TGTGCCAGCAGCCCCCAGATCAACACCGGGGAGCTGTTTTTT
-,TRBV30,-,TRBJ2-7,CAWSESGVHQGQYF,TGTGCCTGGAGTGAGTCGGGAGTACACCAGGGGCAGTACTTC
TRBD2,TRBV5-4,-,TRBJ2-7,CASSELTSGSREQYF,TGTGCCAGCAGCGAGCTGACTAGCGGGAGTCGCGAGCAGTACTTC
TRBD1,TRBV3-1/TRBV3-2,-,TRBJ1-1,CASRLGTAMNTEAFF,TGTGCCAGCAGACTCGGGACAGCTATGAACACTGAAGCTTTCTTT
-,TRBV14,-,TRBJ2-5,CASSQVVFEETQYF,TGTGCCAGCAGCCAAGTAGTATTTGAGGAGACCCAGTACTTC